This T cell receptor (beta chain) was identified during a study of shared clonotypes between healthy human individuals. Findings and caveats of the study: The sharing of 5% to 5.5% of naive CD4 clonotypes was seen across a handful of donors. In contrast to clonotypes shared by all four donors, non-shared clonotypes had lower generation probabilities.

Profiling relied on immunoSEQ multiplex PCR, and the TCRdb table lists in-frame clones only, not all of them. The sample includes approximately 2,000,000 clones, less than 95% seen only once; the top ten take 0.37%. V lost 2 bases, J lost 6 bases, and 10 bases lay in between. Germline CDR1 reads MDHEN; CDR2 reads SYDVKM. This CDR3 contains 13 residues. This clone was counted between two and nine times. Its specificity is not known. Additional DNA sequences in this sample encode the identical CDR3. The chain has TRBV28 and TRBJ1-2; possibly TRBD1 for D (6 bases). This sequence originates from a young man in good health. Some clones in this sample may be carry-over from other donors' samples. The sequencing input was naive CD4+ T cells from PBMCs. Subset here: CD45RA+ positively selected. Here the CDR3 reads CASSLGGGNGYTF. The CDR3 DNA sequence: TGTGCCAGCAGTTTAGGGGGCGGCAATGGCTACACCTTC.